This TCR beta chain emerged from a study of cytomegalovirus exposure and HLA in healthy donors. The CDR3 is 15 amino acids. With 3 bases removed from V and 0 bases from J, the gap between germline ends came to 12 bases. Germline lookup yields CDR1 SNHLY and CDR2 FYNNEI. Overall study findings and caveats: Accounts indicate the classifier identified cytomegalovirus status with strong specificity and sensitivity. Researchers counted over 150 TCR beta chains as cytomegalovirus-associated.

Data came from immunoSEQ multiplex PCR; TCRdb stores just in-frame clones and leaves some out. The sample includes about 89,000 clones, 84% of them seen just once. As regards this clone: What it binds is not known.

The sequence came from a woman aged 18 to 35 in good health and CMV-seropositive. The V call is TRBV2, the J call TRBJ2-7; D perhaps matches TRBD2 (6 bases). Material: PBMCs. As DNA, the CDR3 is TGTGCCAGCAGTGATGGACTACTAAGCTCCTACGAGCAGTACTTC. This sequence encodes CASSDGLLSSYEQYF.